This T cell receptor (beta chain) was observed in a study of radiotherapy plus CTLA-4 blockade in lung cancer. Measured with immunoSEQ multiplex PCR; TCRdb has only the in-frame clones, and not every one. The sample lists about 77,000 clones; 70% to 80% were seen once. Trimming removed 2 bases from V and 9 bases from J, with 15 bases in between. CDR1 is SGHDT, CDR2 YYEEEE, per germline. CDR3 length: 15 amino acids. The source of this sequence is a human donor with non-small cell lung cancer whose response to radiotherapy plus ipilimumab could not be evaluated. The rearrangement joins TRBV5-6 to TRBJ1-6; D not certain. Sequenced material: peripheral blood, taken from a patient treated with radiotherapy plus ipilimumab. The CDR3, as DNA: TGTGCCAGCAGCTTTTTCTCCGGGGATCGTTCACCCCTCCACTTT. Its translation is CASSFFSGDRSPLHF.